The clone carrying this T cell receptor (beta chain) occurred a few times. Germline CDR1 and CDR2: MRHNA and SNTAGT. Deletions cut 4 bases from V and 2 bases from J, with 10 bases between. The CDR3 consists of 14 residues. This entry comes from a study of T cell changes during pregnancy in multiple sclerosis. Produced via immunoSEQ multiplex PCR; TCRdb's table is partial and in-frame only. The data hold about 59,000 clones, with 80% to 95% observed a single time. The source material was peripheral blood, sampled in the first trimester of pregnancy. The chain employs TRBV6-4 and TRBJ2-3, with unresolved D. The TCR originated in a female donor with multiple sclerosis, enrolled in a pregnancy study. The DNA for the CDR3 is TGTGCCAGCAGTGGAGGCCGAGACACAGATACGCAGTATTTT. Encoded protein: CASSGGRDTDTQYF.